This TCR beta chain appears in the sequencing data of a study of identifying expanded T cells in peripheral blood. Profiling relied on immunoSEQ multiplex PCR, and the TCRdb table lists in-frame clones only, not all of them. The sample lists about 53,000 clones, over 80% seen once, with approximately 19% in the top ten. Trimming took off 3 bases at V and 4 bases at J, with 12 bases between the two ends. The germline V gene has CDR1 SEHNR and CDR2 FQNEAQ (reference sequence). This CDR3 is built from 14 residues. This chain uses TRBV7-9 with TRBJ1-1; D possibly corresponds to TRBD1 (5 bases). The sample comprised blood. The clonotype was recovered from a person between 18 and 75 years old in good health. The CDR3 loop is CASSFNHGGTEAFF. Written as DNA, the CDR3 is TGTGCCAGCAGCTTCAATCACGGGGGCACTGAAGCTTTCTTT.